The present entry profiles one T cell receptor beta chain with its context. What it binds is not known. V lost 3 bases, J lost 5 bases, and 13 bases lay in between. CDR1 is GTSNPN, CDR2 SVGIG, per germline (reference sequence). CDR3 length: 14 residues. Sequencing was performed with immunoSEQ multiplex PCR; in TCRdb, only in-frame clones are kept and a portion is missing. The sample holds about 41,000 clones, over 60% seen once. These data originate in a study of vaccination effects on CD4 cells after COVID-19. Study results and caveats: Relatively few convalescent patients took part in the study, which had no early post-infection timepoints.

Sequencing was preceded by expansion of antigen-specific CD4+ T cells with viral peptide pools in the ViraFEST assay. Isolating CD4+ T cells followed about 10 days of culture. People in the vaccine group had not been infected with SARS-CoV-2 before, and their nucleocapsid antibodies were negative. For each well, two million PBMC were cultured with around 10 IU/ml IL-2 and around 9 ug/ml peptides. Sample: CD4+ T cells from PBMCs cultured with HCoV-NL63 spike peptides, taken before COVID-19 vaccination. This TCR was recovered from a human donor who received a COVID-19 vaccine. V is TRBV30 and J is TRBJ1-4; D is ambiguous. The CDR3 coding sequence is TGTGCCTGGAGGGGTTTGGGGTGGAATGAAAAACTGTTTTTT. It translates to CAWRGLGWNEKLFF.